The clone carrying this TCR beta chain was seen at least ten times. Its cognate antigen is unknown. This CDR3 region has 14 residues. Germline V CDR1 and CDR2: DFQATT, SNEGSKA (reference sequence). V shed 0 bases and J 4 bases; nucleotides not matched to a gene: 6. Study results and caveats: The larger cohort examined one V-J beta rearrangement, not whole repertoires. Tumor memory CD4+ T cell TCR gene usage clustered with blood and lymph node memory CD4+ cells and lymph node naive CD4+ cells. Tumor-infiltrating Treg TCR alpha and beta sequences overlapped most with tumor naive CD4+ T cells, then blood naive.

Constant-region reverse primers amplified full-length variable regions, followed by semi-nested Nested Universal Primer A PCR. TCRdb passed the 5' RACE reads through MiXCR, listing each CDR3 protein once. The sample carries approximately 57,000 distinct CDR3 sequences, around 21% recorded once. Treg sorting used a CD4+CD25+CD127-/low gate. The sequenced sample consisted of tumor-infiltrating Tregs sorted from the breast tumor. The chain links TRBV20-1 to TRBJ2-7; 7 bases map to TRBD2. The origin of this receptor is a female donor with breast cancer. The CDR3 region is CSARDPFSGYEQYF. The CDR3 nucleotides read TGCAGTGCTAGAGATCCTTTTAGCGGGTACGAGCAGTACTTC.